This passage covers 13 T cell receptor beta chains from one sample sequenced in a study of T-cell reconstitution after alpha-beta-depleted transplantation in children. Unique molecular identifiers featured in how the TCRbeta library was prepared. MiXCR, run by TCRdb on the PCR reads, gives a single entry per CDR3 protein. The sample yields roughly 500,000 distinct CDR3 sequences, 30% to 35% seen once. The sequencing here drew on PBMCs from the stem cell graft donor, taken from the stem cell graft. These receptor sequences come from a human donor who donated a stem cell graft to a child with aplastic anemia.

This clonotype was picked up a small number of times. The gene calls are TRBV20-1 and TRBJ1-2; D is perhaps TRBD1 (5 bases). V gave up 5 bases and J gave up 8 bases, with 21 bases separating them. From germline, CDR1 is DFQATT and CDR2 SNEGSKA (reference sequence). CDR3 size: 14 residues. In nucleotides, the CDR3 is TGCAGTGCTTCGCACCCCGGGACGGCTGGGGGCTACACCTTC. Translated: CSASHPGTAGGYTF.

The table lists this clonotype with a few counts. This rearrangement joins TRBV24-1 to TRBJ2-4; D gene uncertain. This CDR3 region has 13 residues. V was trimmed by 3 bases and J by 9 bases, leaving 11 bases between them. Germline CDR1 and CDR2: KGHDR and SFDVKD. The CDR3 region has the DNA TGTGCCACCAGTGATCCACTGCTACCCATTCAGTACTTC. Amino acid sequence: CATSDPLLPIQYF.

J is TRBJ2-3 and V is TRBV24-1; tentative D call: TRBD1 (6 bases). Germline assignment: CDR1 KGHDR and CDR2 SFDVKD. Deletions cut 1 base from V and 5 bases from J, with 12 bases between. The CDR3 is made up of 15 amino acids. CDR3 DNA: TGTGCCACCAGTGATTTAGGGGGAATGGGAGATACGCAGTATTTT. This codes for CATSDLGGMGDTQYF.

The sample holds a few counts of this clonotype. The chain has TRBV7-9 and TRBJ2-1; D remains unclear. Germline V CDR1 and CDR2: SEHNR, FQNEAQ (reference sequence). The V and J ends lost 7 bases and 7 bases respectively, with 11 bases between them. This CDR3 has 12 amino acids. The CDR3 DNA sequence: TGTGCCAGCACGAAGACCGGGAATGAGCAGTTCTTC. Translating it yields CASTKTGNEQFF.

The chain is built from TRBV27 and TRBJ1-2; tentative D call: TRBD1 (6 bases). This CDR3 is built from 14 residues. V dropped 5 bases and J dropped 3 bases, with 13 bases sitting between them. Germline V lookup: CDR1 MNHEY, CDR2 SMNVEV (reference sequence). In DNA, the CDR3 is TGTGCCAGCAGTCCACCCGGACAGCACTATGGCTACACCTTC. As protein: CASSPPGQHYGYTF.

The rearrangement joins TRBV7-2 to TRBJ2-7; 13 bases are a match to TRBD2. The length of the CDR3 is 15 residues. CDR1 is SGHTA, CDR2 FQGNSA, per germline. Germline trimming cut 3 bases from V and 12 bases from J; bases unmatched to any gene: 11. The CDR3: CASSFTGLAGAESYF. The CDR3, as DNA: TGTGCCAGCAGCTTCACAGGACTAGCGGGAGCCGAGTCGTACTTC.

The chain uses TRBV20-1 and TRBJ1-1; D is uncertain. V was pared by 6 bases and J by 10 bases, with 15 bases between. The CDR3 is made up of 11 amino acids. In germline, CDR1 is DFQATT, CDR2 SNEGSKA (reference sequence). CDR3 protein: CSALRPTIAFF. For the CDR3, the DNA is TGCAGTGCCCTCAGGCCCACTATAGCTTTCTTT.

Here the CDR3 reads CASSLFASARTDTQYF. The CDR3, as DNA: TGTGCCAGCAGCTTATTCGCTAGCGCACGCACAGATACGCAGTATTTT. The J gene is TRBJ2-3, the V gene TRBV7-9; a possible D gene is TRBD2 (6 bases). The germline V and J ends were trimmed by 2 bases and 1 base, with 13 bases remaining between them. CDR3 size: 16 residues. In germline, CDR1 is SEHNR, CDR2 FQNEAQ (reference sequence).

V usage is TRBV18 and J usage is TRBJ2-5; 8 bases map to TRBD1. The J segment lost 5 bases and the V segment lost 4 bases, leaving 3 bases of the junction unmatched. CDR3 length: 13 amino acids. Germline V gene data show CDR1 as KGHSH and CDR2 as LQKENI. This CDR3 reads CASSLRDRETQYF. DNA for the CDR3: TGTGCCAGCTCACTCCGGGACAGGGAGACCCAGTACTTC. The full variable domain, in which reference TRBV18 and TRBJ2-5 provide the parts outside the CDR3, is NAGVMQNPRHLVRRRGQEARLRCSPMKGHSHVYWYRQLPEEGLKFMVYLQKENIIDESGMPKERFSAEFPKEGPSILRIQQVVRGDSAAYFCASSLRDRETQYFGPGTRLLVL.

The chain carries TRBV6-5 and TRBJ2-3; D is possibly TRBD2 (7 bases). Germline assignment: CDR1 MNHEY and CDR2 SVGAGI. Between the trimmed V and J ends, which lost 6 bases and 3 bases, there was a span of 28 bases. This CDR3 is 19 amino acids long. In DNA, the CDR3 is TGTGCCAGCAGCTACCCGACCCGGGGGGCGGGAGTTCGTACAGATACGCAGTATTTT. Its translation: CASSYPTRGAGVRTDTQYF.

This chain uses TRBV14 with TRBJ2-1; no firm D call. The germline CDR1 and CDR2 sequences are SGHDN and FVKESK. This CDR3 is 16 amino acids long. Trimming removed 1 base from V and 0 bases from J, with 10 bases in between. CDR3 protein: CASSQVGRSSYNEQFF. CDR3 bases: TGTGCCAGCAGCCAAGTTGGCCGGAGCTCCTACAATGAGCAGTTCTTC.

This sequence joins TRBV6-6 and TRBJ2-7, with D perhaps matching TRBD1 (5 bases). There are 13 residues in the CDR3. V was trimmed by 0 bases and J by 3 bases, leaving 6 bases between them. Germline V gives CDR1 MNHNY, CDR2 SVGAGI (reference sequence). CDR3 DNA: TGTGCCAGCAGTTACTCCCAGGGCTACGAGCAGTACGTC. It encodes CASSYSQGYEQYV.

The CDR3, as DNA: TGCAGCGTTGATAACCGGGACAGGGTGTCAGATACGCAGTATTTT. Residues: CSVDNRDRVSDTQYF. V usage is TRBV29-1 and J usage is TRBJ2-3; 9 positions agree with TRBD1. Germline CDR1 and CDR2: SQVTM and ANQGSEA. CDR3 length: 15 amino acids. V lost 3 bases, J lost 4 bases, and 8 bases stayed unmatched.